Below, one T cell receptor (beta chain) is given with its context. Trimming left V 4 bases short and J 5 bases short, with 15 bases between. Germline V lookup: CDR1 SGHRS, CDR2 YFSETQ. CDR3 length equals 14 residues. Treatment indicated: some 20 received Ad26.COV2.S at low or high dose, single or two shots; about five received placebo; per-sample allocation not given. The samples date from day 63 after the first vaccine or placebo injection. Measured with immunoSEQ multiplex PCR; TCRdb has only the in-frame clones, and not every one. The sample has over 450,000 clones, 70% to 90% seen once. The sample is drawn from a study of Ad26.COV2.S vaccination and SARS-CoV-2 variants.

V usage is TRBV5-1 and J usage is TRBJ1-1; D is perhaps TRBD1 (6 bases). This sequence originates from a person aged 18-65 years who received the Ad26.COV2.S COVID-19 vaccine or a placebo. This sample comprised peripheral blood, obtained in a trial of Ad26.COV2.S vaccine versus placebo. The CDR3 region is CASSGPTGHTEAFF. Written as DNA, the CDR3 is TGCGCCAGCAGCGGGCCTACAGGGCATACTGAAGCTTTCTTT.